This T cell receptor (beta chain) was identified during a study of T cell changes during pregnancy in multiple sclerosis. Assay used: immunoSEQ multiplex PCR; TCRdb lists only in-frame clones, some missing. The sample records roughly 50,000 clones, 85% to 95% being singletons. The CDR3 sequence is 15 residues long. Per germline, CDR1 KGHSH and CDR2 LQKENI. The V end lost 4 bases, the J end lost 1 base, and 13 bases lay between the germline ends. The rearrangement links TRBV18 to TRBJ1-1; D gene ambiguous. The sample here was CD4+ T cells from peripheral blood mononuclear cells, taken in the third trimester of pregnancy. This receptor was identified in a female donor with multiple sclerosis, enrolled in a pregnancy study. CDR3 coding DNA: TGTGCCAGCTCACATACTACGAGGGAGAACACTGAAGCTTTCTTT. Amino acids: CASSHTTRENTEAFF.